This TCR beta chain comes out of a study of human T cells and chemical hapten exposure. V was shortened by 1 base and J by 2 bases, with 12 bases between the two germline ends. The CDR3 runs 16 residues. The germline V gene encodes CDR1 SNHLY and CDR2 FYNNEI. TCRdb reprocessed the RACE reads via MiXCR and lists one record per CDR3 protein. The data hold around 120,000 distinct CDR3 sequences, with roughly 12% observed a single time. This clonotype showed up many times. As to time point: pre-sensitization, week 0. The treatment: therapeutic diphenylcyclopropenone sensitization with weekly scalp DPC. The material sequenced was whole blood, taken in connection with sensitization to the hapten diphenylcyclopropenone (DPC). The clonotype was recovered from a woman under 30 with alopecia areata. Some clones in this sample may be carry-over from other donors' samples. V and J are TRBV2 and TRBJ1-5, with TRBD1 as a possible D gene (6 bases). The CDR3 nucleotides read TGTGCCAGCAGTGAAGAGGGGGGAAACGGCAATCAGCCCCAGCATTTT. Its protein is CASSEEGGNGNQPQHF.